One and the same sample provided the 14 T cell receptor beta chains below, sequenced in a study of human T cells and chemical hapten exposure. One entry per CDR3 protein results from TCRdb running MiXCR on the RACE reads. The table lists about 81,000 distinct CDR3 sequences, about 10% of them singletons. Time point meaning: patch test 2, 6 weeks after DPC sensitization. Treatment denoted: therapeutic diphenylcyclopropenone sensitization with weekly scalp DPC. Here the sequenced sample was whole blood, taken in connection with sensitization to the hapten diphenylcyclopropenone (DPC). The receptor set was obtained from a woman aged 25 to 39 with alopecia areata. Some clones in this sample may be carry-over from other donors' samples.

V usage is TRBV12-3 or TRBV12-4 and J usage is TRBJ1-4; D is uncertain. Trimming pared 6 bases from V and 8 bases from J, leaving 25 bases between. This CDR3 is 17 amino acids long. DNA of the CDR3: TGTGCCAGCAGGCGCGAGACCCTTCCTGCCCCTGGGGAAAAACTGTTTTTT. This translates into CASRRETLPAPGEKLFF.

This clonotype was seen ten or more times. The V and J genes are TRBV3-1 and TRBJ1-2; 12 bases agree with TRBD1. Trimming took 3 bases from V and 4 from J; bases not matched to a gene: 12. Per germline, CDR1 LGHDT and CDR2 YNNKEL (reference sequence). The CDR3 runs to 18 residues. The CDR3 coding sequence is TGTGCCAGCAGCCAGAGGGACAGGGGGCTGCTGTTTGCCTATGGCTACACCTTC. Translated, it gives CASSQRDRGLLFAYGYTF.

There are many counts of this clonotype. Here the CDR3 DNA reads TGCGCCAACGCGGACGACTCAACTAATGAAAAACTGTTTTTT. Amino acid sequence: CANADDSTNEKLFF. V and J are TRBV5-1 and TRBJ1-4, with D unresolved. Germline CDR1 is SGHRS and CDR2 is YFSETQ. The germline V and J ends were trimmed by 9 bases and 0 bases, with 12 bases remaining between them. The CDR3 consists of 14 residues.

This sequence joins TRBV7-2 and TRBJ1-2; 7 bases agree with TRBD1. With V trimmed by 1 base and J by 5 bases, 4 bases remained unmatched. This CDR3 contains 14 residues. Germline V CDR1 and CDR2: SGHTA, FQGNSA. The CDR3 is CASSLDTGEYGYTF. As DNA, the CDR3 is TGTGCCAGCAGCTTAGATACAGGGGAGTATGGCTACACCTTC.

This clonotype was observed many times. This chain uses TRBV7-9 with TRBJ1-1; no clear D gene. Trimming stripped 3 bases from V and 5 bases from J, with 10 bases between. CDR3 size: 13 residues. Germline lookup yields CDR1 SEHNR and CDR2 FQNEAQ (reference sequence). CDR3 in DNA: TGTGCCAGCAGCTTGGGGTTAAGAACTGAAGCTTTCTTT. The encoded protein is CASSLGLRTEAFF. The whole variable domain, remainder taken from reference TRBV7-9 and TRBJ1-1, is DTGVSQNPRHKITKRGQNVTFRCDPISEHNRLYWYRQTLGQGPEFLTYFQNEAQLEKSRLLSDRFSAERPKGSFSTLEIQRTEQGDSAMYLCASSLGLRTEAFFGQGTRLTVV.

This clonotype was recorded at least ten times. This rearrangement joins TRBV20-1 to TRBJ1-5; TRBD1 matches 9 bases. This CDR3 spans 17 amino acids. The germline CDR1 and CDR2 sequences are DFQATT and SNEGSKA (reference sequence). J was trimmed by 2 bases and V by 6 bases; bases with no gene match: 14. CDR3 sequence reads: CSALGQGPNIGNQPQHF. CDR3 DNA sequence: TGCAGTGCGCTGGGACAGGGACCAAACATAGGCAATCAGCCCCAGCATTTT.

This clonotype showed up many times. The CDR3 nucleotides are TGTGCCAGCAGTTACTCGACAACCTACGAGCAGTACTTC. Amino acids: CASSYSTTYEQYF. The chain recombines TRBV6-2 or TRBV6-3 with TRBJ2-7, with D hard to call. Germline V gene sequence: CDR1 MNHEY, CDR2 SVGEGT. The V end lost 0 bases, the J end lost 2 bases, and 5 bases lay between the germline ends. This CDR3 is 13 amino acids long.

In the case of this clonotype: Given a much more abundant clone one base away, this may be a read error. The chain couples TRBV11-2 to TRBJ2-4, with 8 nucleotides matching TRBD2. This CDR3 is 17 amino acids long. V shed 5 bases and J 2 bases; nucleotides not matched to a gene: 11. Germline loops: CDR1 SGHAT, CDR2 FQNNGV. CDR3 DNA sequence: TGTGCCAGCAGCCCCATCGGGGGGGGTCCGACCAAAAACATTCAGTACTTC. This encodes CASSPIGGGPTKNIQYF.

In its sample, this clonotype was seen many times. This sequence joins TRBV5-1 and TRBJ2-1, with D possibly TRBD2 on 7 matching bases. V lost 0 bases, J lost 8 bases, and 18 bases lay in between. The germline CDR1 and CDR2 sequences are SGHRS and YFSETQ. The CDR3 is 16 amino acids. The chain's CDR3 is CASSLARWGGIHEQFF. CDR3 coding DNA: TGCGCCAGCAGCTTGGCCCGGTGGGGGGGCATCCATGAGCAGTTCTTC.

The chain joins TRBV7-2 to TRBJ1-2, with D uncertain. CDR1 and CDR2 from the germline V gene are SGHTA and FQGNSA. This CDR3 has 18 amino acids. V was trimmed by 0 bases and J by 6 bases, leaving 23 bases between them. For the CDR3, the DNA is TGTGCCAGCAGCTTAGCTAGGGCAGGACGCCCTGTAGGCAATGGCTACACCTTC. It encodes CASSLARAGRPVGNGYTF.

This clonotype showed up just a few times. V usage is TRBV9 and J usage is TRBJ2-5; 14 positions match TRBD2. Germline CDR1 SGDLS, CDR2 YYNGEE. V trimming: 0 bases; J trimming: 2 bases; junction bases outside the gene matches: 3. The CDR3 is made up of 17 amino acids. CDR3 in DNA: TGTGCCAGCAGCGTAGGACTAGCGGGGGGGACGCAAGAGACCCAGTACTTC. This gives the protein CASSVGLAGGTQETQYF.

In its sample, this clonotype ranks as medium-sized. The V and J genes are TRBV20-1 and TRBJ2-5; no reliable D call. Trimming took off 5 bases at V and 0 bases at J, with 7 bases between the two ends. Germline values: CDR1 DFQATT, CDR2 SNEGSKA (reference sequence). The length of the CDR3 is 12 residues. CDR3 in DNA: TGCAGTGCTCCCCAGTACCAAGAGACCCAGTACTTC. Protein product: CSAPQYQETQYF.

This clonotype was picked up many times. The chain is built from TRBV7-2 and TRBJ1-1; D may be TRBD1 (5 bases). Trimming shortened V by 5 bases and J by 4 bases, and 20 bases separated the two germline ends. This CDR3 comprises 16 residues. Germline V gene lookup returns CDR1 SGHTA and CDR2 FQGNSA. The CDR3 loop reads CASSQQWGMVSTEAFF. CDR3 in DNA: TGTGCCAGCAGCCAGCAGTGGGGGATGGTTAGCACTGAAGCTTTCTTT.

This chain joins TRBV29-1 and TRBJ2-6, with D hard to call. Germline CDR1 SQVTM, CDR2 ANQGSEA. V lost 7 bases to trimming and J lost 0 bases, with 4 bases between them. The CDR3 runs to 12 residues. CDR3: CSGVSGANVLTF. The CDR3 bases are TGCAGCGGCGTCTCTGGGGCCAACGTCCTGACTTTC.